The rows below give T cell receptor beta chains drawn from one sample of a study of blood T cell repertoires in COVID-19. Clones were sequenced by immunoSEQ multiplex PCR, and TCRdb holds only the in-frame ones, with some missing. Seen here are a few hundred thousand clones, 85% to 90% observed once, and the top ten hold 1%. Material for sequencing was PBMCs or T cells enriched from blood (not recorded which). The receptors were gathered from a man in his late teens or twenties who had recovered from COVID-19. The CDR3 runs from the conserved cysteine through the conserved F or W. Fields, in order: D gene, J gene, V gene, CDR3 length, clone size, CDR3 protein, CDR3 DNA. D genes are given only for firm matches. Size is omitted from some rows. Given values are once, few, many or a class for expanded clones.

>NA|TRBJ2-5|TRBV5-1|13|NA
CASKRDTQETQYF
TGCGCCAGCAAACGGGACACACAAGAGACCCAGTACTTC
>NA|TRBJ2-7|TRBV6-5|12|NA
CASSLQGHEQYF
TGTGCCAGCAGCCTACAGGGTCACGAGCAGTACTTC
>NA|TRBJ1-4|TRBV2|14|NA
CASREDSRREKLFF
TGTGCCAGCAGAGAAGACAGTAGGCGTGAAAAACTGTTTTTT
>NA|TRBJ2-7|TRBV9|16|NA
CASSASLGRATYEQYF
TGTGCCAGCAGCGCGTCCCTTGGGCGGGCTACCTACGAGCAGTACTTC
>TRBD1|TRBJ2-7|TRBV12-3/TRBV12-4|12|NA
CAIAGGGYEQYF
TGTGCCATTGCAGGGGGCGGGTACGAGCAGTACTTC
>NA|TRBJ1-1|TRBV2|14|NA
CASSTGSWNTEAFF
TGTGCCAGCAGCACAGGGTCGTGGAACACTGAAGCTTTCTTT
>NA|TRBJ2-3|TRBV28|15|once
CASRVGQPITDTQYF
TGTGCCAGCAGAGTCGGACAACCGATCACAGATACGCAGTATTTT
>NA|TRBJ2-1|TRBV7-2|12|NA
CASSHPYNEQFF
TGTGCCAGCAGTCATCCCTACAATGAGCAGTTCTTC
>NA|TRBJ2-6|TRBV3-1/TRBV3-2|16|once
CASSALQSTGANVLTF
TGTGCCAGCAGCGCCCTTCAGTCGACTGGGGCCAACGTCCTGACTTTC
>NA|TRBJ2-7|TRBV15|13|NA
CATSTYHLSEQYF
TGTGCCACCAGCACCTATCATTTGAGCGAGCAGTACTTC
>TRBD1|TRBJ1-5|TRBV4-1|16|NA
CASSQPTGIGNQPQHF
TGCGCCAGCAGCCAACCGACAGGGATTGGCAATCAGCCCCAGCATTTT
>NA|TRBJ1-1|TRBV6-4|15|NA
CASSSDSYLNTEAFF
TGTGCCAGCAGTTCTGACTCTTATCTGAACACTGAAGCTTTCTTT
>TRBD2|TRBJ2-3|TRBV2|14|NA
CASSVRLAERTQYF
TGTGCCAGCAGTGTGCGACTAGCGGAAAGGACGCAGTATTTT
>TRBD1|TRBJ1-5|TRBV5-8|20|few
CASSLVRGTGAPGSNQPQHF
TGTGCCAGCAGCTTGGTGAGAGGGACAGGGGCGCCGGGGAGCAATCAGCCCCAGCATTTT
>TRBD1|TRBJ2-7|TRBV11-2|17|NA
CASSLDPGQGSFYEQYF
TGTGCCAGCAGCTTAGATCCGGGACAGGGGAGCTTCTACGAGCAGTACTTC
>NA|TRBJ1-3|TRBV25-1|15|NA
CASSGGHVSGNTIYF
TGTGCCAGCAGTGGCGGACACGTCTCTGGAAACACCATATATTTT
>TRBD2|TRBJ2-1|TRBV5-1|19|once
CASSSGLAGGAPPSNEQFF
TGCGCCAGCAGCTCGGGACTAGCGGGTGGTGCCCCTCCTTCCAATGAGCAGTTCTTC